These 19 T cell receptor beta chains were sequenced from one sample in a study of human T cells and chemical hapten exposure (dated by TCRdb to 2020 to 2022). Libraries came from RACE. This sample was sequenced with a NextSeq 500. The raw public reads went through TCRdb reprocessing: fastp at Q25, MiXCR clone calling, in-frame beta chains kept. Rows are combined by CDR3 protein, so each entry shows the most common genes and DNA. For this sample the table gives approximately 180,000 distinct CDR3 sequences, of which more than 25% were detected only once. Roughly 3% of the sample lies in the top ten. The time point label, as the study defines it: pre-sensitization, week 0. The treatment or condition label here, explained by the study, means: therapeutic diphenylcyclopropenone sensitization with weekly scalp DPC. Here the sequenced sample was whole blood, taken in connection with sensitization to the hapten diphenylcyclopropenone (DPC). These receptors originate from a woman aged 25 to 45 with alopecia areata. Some clones in this sample may be carry-over from other donors' samples.

This clonotype was picked up a small number of times. The chain carries TRBV4-3 and TRBJ1-4; TRBD1 aligns across 9 bases. The length of the CDR3 is 16 residues. Germline trimming cut 1 base from V and 4 bases from J; bases unmatched to any gene: 4. CDR1 and CDR2 (germline): LGHNA, YSLEER. CDR3 DNA: TGCGCCAGCAGCCAAGGGACAGGGGCGTTTAATGAAAAACTGTTTTTT. Protein sequence: CASSQGTGAFNEKLFF.

This clonotype has just a few counts. The V call is TRBV7-2, the J call TRBJ1-3; D is uncertain. CDR1 SGHTA and CDR2 FQGNSA come from the germline V gene. This CDR3 is 14 amino acids long. V was clipped by 5 bases and J by 0 bases, with 8 bases between them. The CDR3 coding sequence is TGTGCCAGCAGCCTCCAGATCTCTGGAAACACCATATATTTT. Translated: CASSLQISGNTIYF.

The chain combines TRBV20-1 with TRBJ1-5; D is unresolved. Germline CDR1 and CDR2: DFQATT and SNEGSKA (reference sequence). The CDR3 is 15 residues long. The V gene lost 0 bases and the J gene lost 2 bases, with 11 bases spanning the gap. Written as DNA, the CDR3 is TGCAGTGCTAGAGACTTTCGAGGCGGCAATCAGCCCCAGCATTTT. Its translation: CSARDFRGGNQPQHF.

The chain employs TRBV28 and TRBJ2-2; 10 nucleotides align to TRBD1. Germline V gene lookup returns CDR1 MDHEN and CDR2 SYDVKM. J was trimmed by 5 bases and V by 5 bases; bases with no gene match: 8. The CDR3 totals 16 residues. In DNA, the CDR3 is TGTGCCAGCAGTAAACACCCGGGACAGGGGACCGGGGAGCTGTTTTTT. Its protein product is CASSKHPGQGTGELFF.

This clonotype came up a few times. The chain combines TRBV6-2 or TRBV6-3 with TRBJ2-3; D is possibly TRBD1 (6 bases). This CDR3 contains 14 residues. The V end lost 6 bases, the J end lost 1 base, and 11 bases lay between the germline ends. Germline CDR1 MNHEY, CDR2 SVGEGT. The CDR3 loop reads CASRDPGGTDTQYF. In DNA, the CDR3 is TGTGCCAGCAGAGACCCAGGGGGCACAGATACGCAGTATTTT.

The V gene is TRBV28, the J gene TRBJ2-1; no clear D. CDR1 is MDHEN and CDR2 is SYDVKM in the germline V gene. The CDR3 loop spans 12 amino acids. The V end lost 7 bases, the J end lost 5 bases, and 9 bases lay between the germline ends. CDR3: CASTPNNNEQFF. The CDR3 DNA reads TGTGCCAGCACCCCGAATAACAATGAGCAGTTCTTC.

The rearrangement joins TRBV10-3 to TRBJ1-2, with a possible D match to TRBD1 (5 bases). V lost 6 bases and J 0 bases, leaving 8 bases between the germline ends. The germline V gene encodes CDR1 ENHRY and CDR2 SYGVKD. The CDR3 sequence is 13 residues long. The chain's CDR3 is CAIRQGANYGYTF. CDR3 DNA sequence: TGTGCCATCAGGCAGGGAGCTAACTATGGCTACACCTTC.

In this sample, this clonotype turned up a few times. The chain carries TRBV7-2 and TRBJ1-5, with D unresolved. V lost 1 base to trimming and J lost 6 bases, with 10 bases between them. The CDR3 extends over 14 amino acids. The germline V gene has CDR1 SGHTA and CDR2 FQGNSA. The CDR3 region has the DNA TGTGCCAGCAGCTTAGAAAAGGGTTTTCAGCCCCAGCATTTT. It translates to CASSLEKGFQPQHF. Variable domain in full (rest from reference TRBV7-2 and TRBJ1-5): GAGVSQSPSNKVTEKGKDVELRCDPISGHTALYWYRQSLGQGLEFLIYFQGNSAPDKSGLPSDRFSAERTGGSVSTLTIQRTQQEDSAVYLCASSLEKGFQPQHFGDGTRLSIL.

Only a few counts were recorded for this clonotype. The chain joins TRBV6-1 to TRBJ1-2; D is possibly TRBD1 (5 bases). Looked up from germline, CDR1 is MNHNS and CDR2 is SASEGT. Trimming cost V 2 bases and J 3 bases, with 10 bases left between them. This CDR3 region has 14 residues. CDR3 nucleotides: TGTGCCAGCAGTGAAACAGAGGGGTACTATGGCTACACCTTC. Its protein product is CASSETEGYYGYTF.

This clonotype was counted between two and nine times. The chain couples TRBV25-1 to TRBJ2-7; D uncertain. The germline V gene has CDR1 MGHDK and CDR2 SYGVNS. This CDR3 has 14 amino acids. V lost 3 bases, J lost 2 bases, and 11 bases lay in between. The CDR3 here is CASSDEYGPYEQYF. CDR3 bases: TGTGCCAGCAGTGATGAGTACGGCCCCTACGAGCAGTACTTC.

The chain uses TRBV9 and TRBJ2-1; unclear D gene. Germline lookup yields CDR1 SGDLS and CDR2 YYNGEE. The V end lost 0 bases, the J end lost 5 bases, and 12 bases lay between the germline ends. This CDR3 has 15 amino acids. CDR3 coding DNA: TGTGCCAGCAGCGTAGACGGGCAGATTAACAATGAGCAGTTCTTC. Protein sequence: CASSVDGQINNEQFF.

There are a few counts of this clonotype. The rearrangement links TRBV20-1 to TRBJ2-1, with 9 bases matching TRBD2. Germline V lookup: CDR1 DFQATT, CDR2 SNEGSKA (reference sequence). The junction had 8 bases not matched to a gene; V was cut back by 6 bases and J by 5 bases. This CDR3 is built from 14 residues. As DNA, the CDR3 is TGCAGTGCCCTGGCGGCTAGCGGGAACAATGAGCAGTTCTTC. It is translated as CSALAASGNNEQFF.

This clonotype appeared a few times. The chain has TRBV4-1 and TRBJ2-5, with 7 positions matching TRBD1. Per germline, CDR1 MGHRA and CDR2 YSYEKL. This CDR3 spans 13 amino acids. V trimming: 5 bases; J trimming: 2 bases; junction bases outside the gene matches: 2. DNA of the CDR3: TGCGCCAGCAGCGCACAGGGGCAAGAGACCCAGTACTTC. It encodes CASSAQGQETQYF.

V and J are TRBV27 and TRBJ1-1; the D is unclear. V was cut by 9 bases and J by 3 bases, with 5 bases left in between. The CDR3 runs 10 residues. Per germline, CDR1 MNHEY and CDR2 SMNVEV (reference sequence). The CDR3 coding sequence is TGTGCCAGGGATGACACTGAAGCTTTCTTT. As protein: CARDDTEAFF.

This clonotype was counted only a few times. This chain links TRBV20-1 with TRBJ1-3; 10 bases map to TRBD1. V trimming: 4 bases; J trimming: 5 bases; junction bases outside the gene matches: 14. This CDR3 has 17 amino acids. The germline V gene has CDR1 DFQATT and CDR2 SNEGSKA (reference sequence). CDR3 protein: CSAMTGGAGLGRNTIYF. The DNA of the CDR3 is TGCAGTGCTATGACAGGGGGCGCCGGATTGGGAAGAAACACCATATATTTT.

Comment on this clonotype: A much larger clone lies a single base off, so this may be a read error. This chain connects TRBV28 to TRBJ1-1, with unresolved D. Trimming removed 6 bases at V and 1 base at J, with 9 bases between. Per germline, CDR1 MDHEN and CDR2 SYDVKM. There are 13 residues in the CDR3. The CDR3 region has the DNA TGTGCCAGCAGCCGCCCAGGGAACACTGAAGCTTTCTTT. Its protein product is CASSRPGNTEAFF.

The rearrangement links TRBV5-1 to TRBJ1-6, with D possibly TRBD1 on 6 matching bases. The V end lost 5 bases, the J end lost 9 bases, and 15 bases lay between the germline ends. CDR3 size: 14 residues. CDR1 and CDR2 (germline): SGHRS, YFSETQ. CDR3 amino acids: CASSFETGPSPLHF. In DNA form, the CDR3 reads TGCGCCAGCAGTTTTGAGACAGGCCCTTCACCCCTCCACTTT.

This chain connects TRBV5-6 to TRBJ1-2; D gene unclear. The V end lost 4 bases, the J end lost 1 base, and 5 bases lay between the germline ends. There are 12 residues in the CDR3. Per germline, CDR1 SGHDT and CDR2 YYEEEE. This CDR3 reads CASSGDNYGYTF. In nucleotides, the CDR3 is TGTGCCAGCAGCGGCGATAACTATGGCTACACCTTC.

The chain couples TRBV28 to TRBJ1-3, with TRBD1 matching 7 bases. Unmatched junction bases numbered 10, after V lost 6 bases and J lost 2 bases. The CDR3 covers 16 residues. Germline-derived CDR1 and CDR2 are MDHEN and SYDVKM. CDR3 loop: CASRNSDRVPGNTIYF. CDR3 coding DNA: TGTGCCAGCAGAAATTCCGACAGGGTCCCTGGAAACACCATATATTTT.